The 27 T cell receptor beta chains listed next were all sequenced from one sample in a study. Using its own MiXCR run on the RT-PCR reads, TCRdb lists one record per CDR3 protein. The sample lists about 680,000 distinct CDR3 sequences; about 14% were seen once. The sequencing input was memory CD4+ T cells from blood. All receptors derive from a female donor in good health, serving as a healthy control.

V usage is TRBV10-2 and J usage is TRBJ2-1; 9 bases are shared with TRBD2. Germline CDR1 and CDR2: WSHSY and SAAADI. This CDR3 contains 14 residues. The ends lost 6 bases at V and 5 bases at J; junction bases unmatched: 5. CDR3 bases: TGCGCCAGCAGGCAGACTAGCGGAGACAATGAGCAGTTCTTC. Amino acids: CASRQTSGDNEQFF.

The rearrangement joins TRBV6-1 to TRBJ2-3; D gene ambiguous. CDR3 length: 14 residues. Trimming took off 2 bases at V and 1 base at J, with 7 bases between the two ends. Germline values: CDR1 MNHNS, CDR2 SASEGT. The CDR3 is CASSETLGTDTQYF. The CDR3 DNA is TGTGCCAGCAGTGAAACCCTGGGCACAGATACGCAGTATTTT.

The genes are TRBV7-6 and TRBJ1-2; TRBD1 matches at 7 bases. The V and J ends lost 5 bases and 1 base, in that order; junction bases with no gene match: 7. CDR3 length: 15 amino acids. Germline V gene lookup returns CDR1 SGHVS and CDR2 FNYEAQ. CDR3 DNA: TGTGCCAGCAGCGGACAGGACCAGCTTAACTATGGCTACACCTTC. This codes for CASSGQDQLNYGYTF.

In its sample, this clonotype was seen a few times. This sequence joins TRBV7-9 and TRBJ1-1; 7 bases map to TRBD1. This CDR3 comprises 16 residues. V was clipped by 4 bases and J by 1 base; unmatched bases: 9. Per germline, CDR1 SEHNR and CDR2 FQNEAQ (reference sequence). The CDR3 loop reads CASSWAAGTENTEAFF. The CDR3 nucleotides are TGTGCCAGCAGCTGGGCAGCCGGGACAGAGAACACTGAAGCTTTCTTT. Full variable domain (remainder filled in from reference TRBV7-9 and TRBJ1-1): DTGVSQNPRHKITKRGQNVTFRCDPISEHNRLYWYRQTLGQGPEFLTYFQNEAQLEKSRLLSDRFSAERPKGSFSTLEIQRTEQGDSAMYLCASSWAAGTENTEAFFGQGTRLTVV.

The table lists this clonotype with many counts. V gene TRBV7-2 combines with J gene TRBJ2-3, with D possibly matching TRBD2 (6 bases). Trimming shortened V by 3 bases and J by 0 bases, and 13 bases separated the two germline ends. The germline V gene has CDR1 SGHTA and CDR2 FQGNSA. The CDR3 has 16 amino acids. Here the CDR3 DNA reads TGTGCCAGCAGCTTGTGGGGAGGAGGGAGCACAGATACGCAGTATTTT. Its protein is CASSLWGGGSTDTQYF.

The chain is built from TRBV2 and TRBJ2-3; no reliable D call. In germline, CDR1 is SNHLY, CDR2 FYNNEI. The length of the CDR3 is 13 residues. The V and J ends lost 7 bases and 6 bases respectively, with 14 bases between them. The CDR3: CASTHEGTDTQYF. For the CDR3, the DNA is TGTGCCAGCACTCATGAAGGAACGGATACGCAGTATTTT.

This clonotype was seen more than once but under ten times. This sequence joins TRBV9 and TRBJ2-2; possibly TRBD2 for D (6 bases). The CDR3 is made up of 14 amino acids. V was cut by 3 bases and J by 7 bases, with 13 bases left in between. Germline V gives CDR1 SGDLS, CDR2 YYNGEE. The CDR3 loop is CASSAVSGLGELFF. The DNA of the CDR3 is TGTGCCAGCAGCGCAGTTAGCGGTCTCGGGGAGCTGTTTTTT.

The chain uses TRBV5-1 and TRBJ2-2; 13 bases agree with TRBD2. The V gene end was trimmed by 3 bases and the J gene end by 4 bases; junction bases not matched to a gene: 3. The CDR3 consists of 16 residues. Germline V gives CDR1 SGHRS, CDR2 YFSETQ. The CDR3 coding sequence is TGCGCCAGCAGCTACGGACTAGCGGGAGTCACCGGGGAGCTGTTTTTT. It encodes CASSYGLAGVTGELFF.

The chain is built from TRBV24-1 and TRBJ2-3; 9 positions match TRBD2. The CDR3 consists of 19 residues. After removal of 4 bases from V and 0 bases from J, the junction contained 13 bases not matched to a gene. CDR1 is KGHDR and CDR2 is SFDVKD in the germline V gene. In nucleotides, the CDR3 is TGTGCCACCAGTGACCCGCGGACTAGCGCGGATACTAGCACAGATACGCAGTATTTT. This sequence encodes CATSDPRTSADTSTDTQYF.

A few counts support this clonotype. The J gene is TRBJ1-1, the V gene TRBV7-9; a weak D match, TRBD1 (5 bases). Germline CDR1 SEHNR, CDR2 FQNEAQ (reference sequence). CDR3 length: 13 amino acids. Trimming pared 5 bases from V and 6 bases from J, leaving 13 bases between. The DNA for the CDR3 is TGTGCCAGCAGCCCAACTAACAGGCCTGAAGCTTTCTTT. This codes for CASSPTNRPEAFF.

This clonotype occurred a few times. V usage is TRBV7-8 and J usage is TRBJ1-3, with D hard to call. Trimming took 5 bases from V and 6 from J, leaving 11 bases between them. This CDR3 comprises 13 residues. Germline CDR1 SGHVS, CDR2 FQNEAQ. CDR3 sequence (DNA): TGTGCCAGCAGCCCCAGACTGGCAAACACCATATATTTT. Its protein is CASSPRLANTIYF.

The chain employs TRBV4-1 and TRBJ2-3, with D maybe TRBD1 (6 bases). V lost 4 bases, J lost 6 bases, and 14 bases lay in between. The length of the CDR3 is 14 residues. Germline CDR1 MGHRA, CDR2 YSYEKL. DNA for the CDR3: TGCGCCAGCAGCCCGTCAACGCAGGGGGATACGCAGTATTTT. It is translated as CASSPSTQGDTQYF.

In this sample, this clonotype turned up a few times. The gene calls are TRBV20-1 and TRBJ2-5, with D maybe TRBD2 (5 bases). The CDR3 consists of 13 residues. Germline CDR1 DFQATT, CDR2 SNEGSKA (reference sequence). Trimming stripped 5 bases from V and 4 bases from J, with 14 bases between. CDR3 residues: CSAGGWGSETQYF. The CDR3 DNA is TGCAGTGCTGGAGGTTGGGGTTCAGAGACCCAGTACTTC.

This clonotype was counted only a few times. The genes are TRBV7-2 and TRBJ2-1; D might be TRBD1 (6 bases). There are 15 residues in the CDR3. Germline CDR1 reads SGHTA; CDR2 reads FQGNSA. The V end was cut by 7 bases, the J end by 0 bases, with 13 bases between. The CDR3 DNA is TGTGCCAGCAACCTACAGGGCCTCTCCTACAATGAGCAGTTCTTC. Residues: CASNLQGLSYNEQFF.

This clonotype was counted many times. J is TRBJ2-3 and V is TRBV7-8; TRBD2 aligns across 15 bases. Unmatched junction bases numbered 11, after V lost 5 bases and J lost 11 bases. The CDR3 sequence is 16 residues long. Germline V gene lookup returns CDR1 SGHVS and CDR2 FQNEAQ. The CDR3 nucleotides are TGTGCCAGCAGCCAGGGACTAGCGGGGGGTCAACACAAGCAGTATTTT. This gives the protein CASSQGLAGGQHKQYF.

Ten or more counts support this clonotype. This chain connects TRBV4-3 to TRBJ2-2; 10 bases match TRBD2. The trim removed 1 base at V and 5 bases at J, leaving 13 bases unmatched. The CDR3 runs to 19 residues. Germline CDR1 is LGHNA and CDR2 is YSLEER. The CDR3 region has the DNA TGCGCCAGCAGCCAAGGAGCGGGAGGGCCGGGTCGGATAACCGGGGAGCTGTTTTTT. As protein: CASSQGAGGPGRITGELFF.

This clonotype was counted a few times. The rearrangement links TRBV24-1 to TRBJ1-1; 7 nucleotides align to TRBD1. The trim removed 9 bases at V and 3 bases at J, leaving 9 bases unmatched. The germline V gene has CDR1 KGHDR and CDR2 SFDVKD. There are 14 residues in the CDR3. CDR3 sequence (DNA): TGTGCCACCCCTACCGGTCAGGGGGACACTGAAGCTTTCTTT. It encodes CATPTGQGDTEAFF.

The genes are TRBV6-2 or TRBV6-3 and TRBJ2-2, with 15 positions matching TRBD2. The CDR3 sequence is 16 residues long. J gave up 8 bases and V 7 bases, and 8 bases lay outside the gene matches. The germline V gene has CDR1 MNHEY and CDR2 SVGEGT. DNA of the CDR3: TGTGCCAGCATCCCGGGACTAGCGGGAGGTTCAGGGGAGCTGTTTTTT. Translation: CASIPGLAGGSGELFF.

This clonotype was counted a few times. The chain links TRBV29-1 to TRBJ2-7; maybe TRBD2 (5 bases). The germline V gene has CDR1 SQVTM and CDR2 ANQGSEA. Trimming stripped 4 bases from V and 7 bases from J, with 11 bases between. There are 11 residues in the CDR3. The DNA of the CDR3 is TGCAGCGTTGGAGACTACTGGGAGCAGTACTTC. This encodes CSVGDYWEQYF.

This clonotype was seen at least ten times. The chain joins TRBV12-3 or TRBV12-4 to TRBJ2-7, with D possibly being TRBD1 (6 bases). CDR3 length: 14 amino acids. Deletions cut 7 bases from V and 3 bases from J, with 16 bases between. The CDR3: CASNYQGPSYEQYF. The CDR3 DNA sequence: TGTGCCAGCAACTACCAGGGGCCTAGCTACGAGCAGTACTTC.

This clonotype was observed at least ten times. J is TRBJ2-7 and V is TRBV7-2; no definite D call. Germline V gene data show CDR1 as SGHTA and CDR2 as FQGNSA. V lost 2 bases and J 3 bases, leaving 5 bases between the germline ends. This CDR3 is 12 amino acids long. The CDR3 DNA follows: TGTGCCAGCAGCTTAAATTACTACGAGCAGTACTTC. This encodes CASSLNYYEQYF.

The V call is TRBV7-9, the J call TRBJ1-2; 7 nucleotides agree with TRBD1. The V segment lost 3 bases and the J segment 8 bases; nucleotides outside the gene matches: 9. Germline-derived CDR1 and CDR2 are SEHNR and FQNEAQ (reference sequence). This CDR3 is 14 amino acids long. This chain's CDR3 is CASSLDRRLGGYTF. As DNA, the CDR3 is TGTGCCAGCAGCTTGGACAGGAGGCTAGGGGGCTACACCTTC.

The chain carries TRBV12-3 or TRBV12-4 and TRBJ1-1; unclear D gene. V shed 2 bases and J shed 8 bases, with 12 bases lying between them. The CDR3 loop spans 13 amino acids. CDR3 region: CASSLWENGEAFF. The CDR3 region has the DNA TGTGCCAGCAGTTTATGGGAGAACGGGGAAGCTTTCTTT.

This clonotype appeared a few times. V gene TRBV20-1 combines with J gene TRBJ2-1; possibly TRBD2 for D (5 bases). The CDR3 runs 16 residues. Per germline, CDR1 DFQATT and CDR2 SNEGSKA (reference sequence). Trimming left V 0 bases short and J 5 bases short, with 17 bases between. The CDR3 DNA sequence: TGCAGTGCTAGAGATCGAGCAAGCGGCAACAACAATGAGCAGTTCTTC. Its protein product is CSARDRASGNNNEQFF.

In this sample, this clonotype turned up a few times. The rearrangement joins TRBV20-1 to TRBJ1-5; D unclear. The germline gives CDR1 DFQATT, CDR2 SNEGSKA (reference sequence). Trimming took 0 bases from V and 8 from J, leaving 14 bases between them. The CDR3 extends over 14 amino acids. The CDR3: CSARDGSGLEPQHF. In DNA, the CDR3 is TGCAGTGCTAGAGACGGGTCCGGGTTAGAGCCCCAGCATTTT.

This clonotype was seen only a few times. The V and J genes are TRBV3-1 and TRBJ2-2; TRBD2 agrees at 7 bases. V dropped 6 bases and J dropped 5; count of bases not matched to a gene: 9. The germline gives CDR1 LGHDT, CDR2 YNNKEL (reference sequence). This CDR3 is built from 15 residues. The CDR3 protein is CASRRLGSGTGELFF. The CDR3 nucleotides are TGTGCCAGCAGACGGCTGGGTAGCGGGACCGGGGAGCTGTTTTTT. Drawing the rest from reference TRBV3-1 and TRBJ2-2, the complete variable domain is DTAVSQTPKYLVTQMGNDKSIKCEQNLGHDTMYWYKQDSKKFLKIMFSYNNKELIINETVPNRFSPKSPDKAHLNLHINSLELGDSAVYFCASRRLGSGTGELFFGEGSRLTVL.

The chain has TRBV9 and TRBJ1-3; D perhaps matches TRBD1 (5 bases). The CDR3 has 16 residues. Trimming cost V 0 bases and J 4 bases, with 14 bases left between them. CDR1 and CDR2 from the germline V gene are SGDLS and YYNGEE. CDR3 in DNA: TGTGCCAGCAGCGTAGCTACTTTGGCAGGGGGAAACACCATATATTTT. Encoded protein: CASSVATLAGGNTIYF.